Presented here are 23 T cell receptor beta chains from one specimen sequenced in a study of blood T cell repertoires in COVID-19. Only in-frame clones appear in the TCRdb table, and some are missing; sequencing was by immunoSEQ multiplex PCR. The sample lists around 400,000 clones, 87% occurring once. The material sequenced was peripheral blood. These receptors were obtained from a woman aged 25 to 39 with COVID-19, enrolled during active disease.

V usage is TRBV5-4 and J usage is TRBJ2-7; possibly TRBD2 for D (5 bases). The CDR3 spans 15 residues. The V end lost 0 bases, the J end lost 0 bases, and 10 bases lay between the germline ends. The germline gives CDR1 SGHNT, CDR2 YYREEE (reference sequence). For the CDR3, the DNA is TGTGCCAGCAGCTTGGGGATGGGGAGCTCCTACGAGCAGTACTTC. Amino acid sequence: CASSLGMGSSYEQYF. Using reference TRBV5-4 and TRBJ2-7 for the parts outside the CDR3, the full variable domain is ETGVTQSPTHLIKTRGQQVTLRCSSQSGHNTVSWYQQALGQGPQFIFQYYREEENGRGNFPPRFSGLQFPNYSSELNVNALELDDSALYLCASSLGMGSSYEQYFGPGTRLTVT.

The genes are TRBV5-4 and TRBJ2-5; 8 bases match TRBD2. Germline V gene sequence: CDR1 SGHNT, CDR2 YYREEE (reference sequence). The CDR3 loop spans 14 amino acids. The J segment lost 2 bases and the V segment lost 4 bases, leaving 4 bases of the junction unmatched. The CDR3, as DNA: TGTGCCAGCAGCGCACTAGCGGAACAAGAGACCCAGTACTTC. It yields the protein CASSALAEQETQYF.

This clone was seen once. The chain joins TRBV27 to TRBJ2-2, with D perhaps matching TRBD1 (6 bases). V lost 2 bases to trimming and J lost 6 bases, with 10 bases between them. CDR3 length equals 14 residues. CDR1 MNHEY and CDR2 SMNVEV come from the germline V gene (reference sequence). For the CDR3, the DNA is TGTGCCAGCAGTTTAAGGGACACCTCCGGGGAGCTGTTTTTT. This translates into CASSLRDTSGELFF.

The chain is built from TRBV2 and TRBJ2-1; D might be TRBD2 (5 bases). V was cut by 7 bases and J by 3 bases, with 16 bases left in between. Germline V lookup: CDR1 SNHLY, CDR2 FYNNEI. The CDR3 consists of 15 residues. DNA for the CDR3: TGTGCCAGCACCTTAAGGACTTATGGCTACAATGAGCAGTTCTTC. Encoded protein: CASTLRTYGYNEQFF.

V is TRBV7-9 and J is TRBJ2-7; TRBD1 agrees at 8 bases. The CDR3 runs to 16 residues. J gave up 4 bases and V 0 bases, and 8 bases lay outside the gene matches. Germline V gene sequence: CDR1 SEHNR, CDR2 FQNEAQ (reference sequence). CDR3 coding DNA: TGTGCCAGCAGCTTAGCGGGACAGGTCTTAAAGTACGAGCAGTACTTC. Translation: CASSLAGQVLKYEQYF.

The chain combines TRBV28 with TRBJ1-6; a possible D gene is TRBD1 (5 bases). The CDR3 consists of 16 residues. Per germline, CDR1 MDHEN and CDR2 SYDVKM. V shed 2 bases and J shed 4 bases, with 12 bases lying between them. The chain's CDR3 is CASSLAGRKYNSPLHF. DNA for the CDR3: TGTGCCAGCAGTTTAGCAGGGCGCAAGTATAATTCACCCCTCCACTTT.

The chain combines TRBV2 with TRBJ2-4, with 7 bases that match TRBD2. This CDR3 has 16 amino acids. Germline CDR1 is SNHLY and CDR2 is FYNNEI. J lost 1 base, V lost 3 bases, and 6 bases had no gene match. Here the CDR3 reads CASSDRLAVAKNIQYF. The CDR3 bases are TGTGCCAGCAGTGACCGGCTAGCGGTCGCCAAAAACATTCAGTACTTC. Combining the CDR3 with reference TRBV2 and TRBJ2-4 gives the whole variable domain EPEVTQTPSHQVTQMGQEVILRCVPISNHLYFYWYRQILGQKVEFLVSFYNNEISEKSEIFDDQFSVERPDGSNFTLKIRSTKLEDSAMYFCASSDRLAVAKNIQYFGAGTRLSVL.

This chain uses TRBV2 with TRBJ1-6; possibly TRBD1 for D (6 bases). Germline V lookup: CDR1 SNHLY, CDR2 FYNNEI. V was trimmed by 9 bases and J by 7 bases, leaving 16 bases between them. CDR3 length: 14 amino acids. CDR3 loop: CASGHRAFNSPLHF. As DNA, the CDR3 is TGTGCCAGTGGGCACAGGGCTTTCAATTCACCCCTCCACTTT.

The chain recombines TRBV6-5 with TRBJ1-1; D gene uncertain. The germline V gene encodes CDR1 MNHEY and CDR2 SVGAGI. This CDR3 is built from 14 residues. Between the trimmed V and J ends, which lost 7 bases and 0 bases, there was a span of 12 bases. CDR3 residues: CASTPGWLNTEAFF. CDR3 DNA sequence: TGTGCCAGCACCCCCGGGTGGCTGAACACTGAAGCTTTCTTT.

The gene calls are TRBV7-2 and TRBJ2-2; D perhaps matches TRBD2 (6 bases). The CDR3 has 15 amino acids. In germline, CDR1 is SGHTA, CDR2 FQGNSA. V shed 5 bases and J shed 5 bases, with 15 bases lying between them. CDR3 sequence reads: CASSPYPGGTGELFF. In DNA form, the CDR3 reads TGTGCCAGCAGCCCATACCCCGGAGGGACCGGGGAGCTGTTTTTT.

V gene TRBV28 combines with J gene TRBJ2-7; the match to TRBD2 covers 8 bases. This CDR3 has 19 residues. CDR1 and CDR2 (germline): MDHEN, SYDVKM. V was clipped by 1 base and J by 0 bases; unmatched bases: 14. CDR3 loop: CASSLLIRREALSSYEQYF. CDR3 sequence (DNA): TGTGCCAGCAGTTTATTAATTAGGCGGGAGGCCCTGAGCTCCTACGAGCAGTACTTC.

This chain links TRBV7-2 with TRBJ2-1; D may be TRBD1 (5 bases). Germline assignment: CDR1 SGHTA and CDR2 FQGNSA. V was cut by 5 bases and J by 5 bases, with 16 bases left in between. This CDR3 contains 15 residues. Here the CDR3 reads CASSLMARADNEQFF. CDR3 coding DNA: TGTGCCAGCAGCCTGATGGCCAGGGCGGACAATGAGCAGTTCTTC.

In nucleotides, the CDR3 is TGTGCCAGCAGTCCCCTTACTATTCCCAACGCCCCTAGCACAGATACGCAGTATTTT. Encoded protein: CASSPLTIPNAPSTDTQYF. The chain carries TRBV27 and TRBJ2-3; D call uncertain. Trimming stripped 5 bases from V and 0 bases from J, with 24 bases between. The CDR3 consists of 19 residues. CDR1 MNHEY and CDR2 SMNVEV come from the germline V gene (reference sequence).

The rearrangement uses TRBV5-6 and TRBJ2-1, with 11 bases identical to TRBD2. Unmatched junction bases numbered 3, after V lost 0 bases and J lost 4 bases. This CDR3 comprises 16 residues. Germline CDR1 is SGHDT and CDR2 is YYEEEE. The CDR3 region has the DNA TGTGCCAGCAGCTTGGGGGTAGCGGGAGGGTACAATGAGCAGTTCTTC. This gives the protein CASSLGVAGGYNEQFF.

V gene TRBV7-2 combines with J gene TRBJ2-1, with D possibly matching TRBD1 (6 bases). The CDR3 loop spans 13 amino acids. V gave up 5 bases and J gave up 7 bases, with 12 bases separating them. Germline values: CDR1 SGHTA, CDR2 FQGNSA. For the CDR3, the DNA is TGTGCCAGCAGCGAGTTACAGGGAAATGAGCAGTTCTTC. It codes for CASSELQGNEQFF. The full variable domain, in which reference TRBV7-2 and TRBJ2-1 provide the parts outside the CDR3, is GAGVSQSPSNKVTEKGKDVELRCDPISGHTALYWYRQSLGQGLEFLIYFQGNSAPDKSGLPSDRFSAERTGGSVSTLTIQRTQQEDSAVYLCASSELQGNEQFFGPGTRLTVL.

The chain joins TRBV30 to TRBJ1-5; D is unclear. This CDR3 spans 13 amino acids. V was pared by 1 base and J by 4 bases, with 8 bases between. The germline CDR1 and CDR2 sequences are GTSNPN and SVGIG (reference sequence). In nucleotides, the CDR3 is TGTGCCTGGAGTGCTTCGGGGAATCAGCCCCAGCATTTT. It codes for CAWSASGNQPQHF.

The rearrangement joins TRBV21-1 to TRBJ2-3; no DNA check was done on the table's D call, TRBD2. TRBV21-1 represents a pseudogene. There are 13 residues in the CDR3. The CDR3 here is CAPGGPRWDTQYF. As DNA, the CDR3 is TGTGCCCCGGGGGGCCCGCGGTGGGATACGCAGTATTTT.

In DNA, the CDR3 is TGCAGCGTTGAAGATTGGCTAGCGGGAATCCAAGAGACCCAGTACTTC. Amino acid sequence: CSVEDWLAGIQETQYF. The chain joins TRBV29-1 to TRBJ2-5; TRBD2 agrees at 9 bases. The J segment lost 1 base and the V segment lost 0 bases, leaving 6 bases of the junction unmatched. There are 16 residues in the CDR3. The V gene's germline CDR1 is SQVTM and CDR2 ANQGSEA.

This clone was found once. The V and J genes are TRBV9 and TRBJ1-3; the D gene is possibly TRBD1 (5 bases). CDR1 and CDR2 (germline): SGDLS, YYNGEE. The CDR3 is 15 residues long. The V end lost 3 bases, the J end lost 2 bases, and 12 bases lay between the germline ends. Here the CDR3 DNA reads TGTGCCAGCAGCGCGGAGACAGCGACTGGAAACACCATATATTTT. It codes for CASSAETATGNTIYF.

The chain has TRBV20-1 and TRBJ2-5; D ambiguous. The germline CDR1 and CDR2 sequences are DFQATT and SNEGSKA (reference sequence). This CDR3 has 12 residues. Trimming stripped 3 bases from V and 7 bases from J, with 12 bases between. The DNA for the CDR3 is TGCAGTGCTAGTAACAGCTTCGGGACCCAGTACTTC. This gives the protein CSASNSFGTQYF.

The gene calls are TRBV9 and TRBJ2-6; D remains ambiguous. The CDR3 is made up of 14 amino acids. The V and J ends lost 4 bases and 3 bases respectively, with 8 bases between them. CDR1 and CDR2 from the germline V gene are SGDLS and YYNGEE. The DNA for the CDR3 is TGTGCCAGCAGCCCAGGTGGTGGGGCCAACGTCCTGACTTTC. Protein: CASSPGGGANVLTF.

The CDR3 DNA reads TGTGCCAGCAGCTTAGGAGGATTAGGACAGGGAATAAGTGTCTACACCTTC. Amino acid sequence: CASSLGGLGQGISVYTF. This chain connects TRBV7-9 to TRBJ1-2; 8 bases align to TRBD1. The CDR3 is made up of 17 amino acids. Per the germline V gene, CDR1 is SEHNR and CDR2 is FQNEAQ (reference sequence). J was trimmed by 10 bases and V by 1 base; bases with no gene match: 17.

The rearrangement links TRBV6-5 to TRBJ2-1, with D possibly being TRBD2 (6 bases). CDR3 length equals 15 residues. The V end lost 7 bases, the J end lost 6 bases, and 19 bases lay between the germline ends. Germline V CDR1 and CDR2: MNHEY, SVGAGI. The CDR3, as DNA: TGTGCCAGCAAACTTTTAAGTAGGGGAGGCAATGAGCAGTTCTTC. Protein sequence: CASKLLSRGGNEQFF.